These 20 T cell receptor beta chains came from one sample sequenced in a study of blood T cell repertoires in COVID-19. TCRdb keeps only in-frame clones here, not all; method: immunoSEQ multiplex PCR. Seen here are 150,000 to 170,000 clones, roughly 78% observed once, and the top ten hold roughly 1.5%. Sequenced: peripheral blood. The receptors shown here come from a man at least 80 years old with acute or convalescent COVID-19.

On this clone itself: At one of its ends the junction is not consistent with the germline gene, which may arise from a read error. V and J are TRBV6-1 and TRBJ1-2; 7 nucleotides agree with TRBD1. CDR3 length: 13 residues. Per germline, CDR1 MNHNS and CDR2 SASEGT. CDR3 sequence: CASREGQDRGYTF. The CDR3, as DNA: TGTGCCAGCAGGGAAGGACAGGATCGAGGCTACACCTTC.

This clone was observed once. V gene TRBV5-1 combines with J gene TRBJ2-1; D is perhaps TRBD2 (5 bases). This CDR3 has 14 residues. Germline values: CDR1 SGHRS, CDR2 YFSETQ. V dropped 8 bases and J dropped 4 bases, with 16 bases sitting between them. The CDR3 DNA reads as TGCGCCAGTGAGGCGGGTGAGCGTTACAATGAGCAGTTCTTC. It codes for CASEAGERYNEQFF.

This chain links TRBV5-6 with TRBJ2-3, with 14 bases aligning to TRBD2. CDR3 length equals 16 residues. The V and J ends lost 3 bases and 1 base, in that order; junction bases with no gene match: 1. The germline gives CDR1 SGHDT, CDR2 YYEEEE. The CDR3 DNA reads as TGTGCCAGCAGCTCGACTAGCGGGGGGGGCACAGATACGCAGTATTTT. It is translated as CASSSTSGGGTDTQYF.

The CDR3 nucleotides are TGTGCCTGGAGTGTAAAGGGGACAGGGGGCCGCTATGGCTACACCTTC. The encoded protein is CAWSVKGTGGRYGYTF. The chain combines TRBV30 with TRBJ1-2, with 12 bases that match TRBD1. The CDR3 is 16 residues long. The V gene end was trimmed by 0 bases and the J gene end by 4 bases; junction bases not matched to a gene: 6. Germline CDR1 and CDR2: GTSNPN and SVGIG (reference sequence).

The V gene is TRBV15, the J gene TRBJ2-7; D possibly corresponds to TRBD1 (6 bases). The length of the CDR3 is 16 residues. Trimming took off 0 bases at V and 2 bases at J, with 14 bases between the two ends. CDR1 and CDR2 (germline): LNHNV, YYDKDF (reference sequence). CDR3 loop: CATSRDSTGDTYEQYF. CDR3 nucleotides: TGTGCCACCAGCAGAGATTCGACAGGAGATACCTACGAGCAGTACTTC.

CDR3 nucleotide sequence: TGTGCCAGCAGCGCAGATCAGGGTTACACCGGGGAGCTGTTTTTT. It specifies CASSADQGYTGELFF. The chain uses TRBV9 and TRBJ2-2; perhaps TRBD1 as D (5 bases). Germline V gene lookup returns CDR1 SGDLS and CDR2 YYNGEE. CDR3 length: 15 amino acids. Trimming removed 3 bases from V and 3 bases from J, with 12 bases in between.

The genes are TRBV2 and TRBJ2-7, with D perhaps matching TRBD1 (6 bases). V shed 8 bases and J shed 0 bases, with 14 bases lying between them. Germline loops: CDR1 SNHLY, CDR2 FYNNEI. The length of the CDR3 is 14 residues. The CDR3 here is CASRSRGSSYEQYF. CDR3 sequence (DNA): TGTGCCAGCCGATCCAGGGGCAGCTCCTACGAGCAGTACTTC.

This chain connects TRBV5-5 to TRBJ2-5; D remains ambiguous. V lost 0 bases, J lost 5 bases, and 5 bases lay in between. The CDR3 is 12 amino acids. The germline V gene has CDR1 SGHKS and CDR2 YYEKEE (reference sequence). In DNA, the CDR3 is TGTGCCAGCAGCTTGGGAGCGGAGACCCAGTACTTC. Protein sequence: CASSLGAETQYF.

The chain employs TRBV5-1 and TRBJ1-1, with 9 bases matching TRBD1. Germline V lookup: CDR1 SGHRS, CDR2 YFSETQ. The CDR3 extends over 15 amino acids. J gave up 4 bases and V 4 bases, and 8 bases lay outside the gene matches. The CDR3 region is CASSLGQGQSTEAFF. The CDR3 nucleotides are TGCGCCAGCAGCCTAGGACAGGGGCAGAGCACTGAAGCTTTCTTT. Looking up the rest from reference TRBV5-1 and TRBJ1-1 gives the full variable domain: KAGVTQTPRYLIKTRGQQVTLSCSPISGHRSVSWYQQTPGQGLQFLFEYFSETQRNKGNFPGRFSGRQFSNSRSEMNVSTLELGDSALYLCASSLGQGQSTEAFFGQGTRLTVV.

The chain combines TRBV5-1 with TRBJ1-3; 7 bases line up with TRBD1. V shed 4 bases, J shed 2 bases, and the junction held 6 bases outside the gene matches. This CDR3 is built from 15 residues. Per germline, CDR1 SGHRS and CDR2 YFSETQ. The CDR3 coding sequence is TGCGCCAGCAGCCCCCAGGGGGGCGCTGGAAACACCATATATTTT. It encodes CASSPQGGAGNTIYF.

This chain uses TRBV7-2 with TRBJ1-6; TRBD1 aligns across 9 bases. Germline V gives CDR1 SGHTA, CDR2 FQGNSA. CDR3 size: 15 residues. The V gene end was trimmed by 1 base and the J gene end by 6 bases; junction bases not matched to a gene: 1. CDR3 residues: CASSLDRGPNSPLHF. CDR3 in DNA: TGTGCCAGCAGCTTAGACAGGGGGCCTAATTCACCCCTCCACTTT.

This chain links TRBV5-1 with TRBJ2-5; maybe TRBD1 (5 bases). The CDR3 loop spans 13 amino acids. V was shortened by 0 bases and J by 5 bases, with 8 bases between the two germline ends. Germline values: CDR1 SGHRS, CDR2 YFSETQ. The CDR3 bases are TGCGCCAGCAGCTTGGGACAGAGGGAGACCCAGTACTTC. Protein: CASSLGQRETQYF.

For the CDR3, the DNA is TGTGCCATCAGTAAATCGACTAGCGGGGTACCGGCCGGGGAGCTGTTTTTT. It translates to CAISKSTSGVPAGELFF. This chain connects TRBV10-3 to TRBJ2-2; TRBD2 aligns across 11 bases. The V gene's germline CDR1 is ENHRY and CDR2 SYGVKD. The V gene end was trimmed by 5 bases and the J gene end by 6 bases; junction bases not matched to a gene: 11. The CDR3 covers 17 residues.

The chain recombines TRBV13 with TRBJ2-1; 8 bases map to TRBD1. The germline V gene has CDR1 PRHDT and CDR2 FYEKMQ (reference sequence). CDR3 size: 17 residues. The V gene end was trimmed by 2 bases and the J gene end by 5 bases; junction bases not matched to a gene: 11. CDR3 sequence reads: CASSLKPIGGQDNEQFF. DNA of the CDR3: TGTGCCAGCAGCTTAAAGCCTATCGGGGGACAGGACAATGAGCAGTTCTTC.

Many counts were recorded for this clone. At one of its ends the junction is not consistent with the germline gene, which may arise from a read error. Different DNA sequences within this sample yield the same CDR3. The chain uses TRBV4-3 and TRBJ2-3, with D possibly being TRBD2 (7 bases). CDR1 is LGHNA and CDR2 is YSLEER in the germline V gene. CDR3 length: 13 amino acids. The CDR3 bases are TGCGCCAGCAGCCGGGGAGAGAGCGGGGACACCCATTTT. The encoded protein is CASSRGESGDTHF.

The CDR3 is CASSTQIDTEAFF. CDR3 coding DNA: TGTGCCAGCAGTACTCAAATCGACACTGAAGCTTTCTTT. The chain employs TRBV6-5 and TRBJ1-1; D is uncertain. CDR3 size: 13 residues. CDR1 is MNHEY and CDR2 is SVGAGI in the germline V gene. V was shortened by 5 bases and J by 3 bases, with 10 bases between the two germline ends.

This clone was recorded only once. This chain joins TRBV10-3 and TRBJ2-1; no clear D gene. The CDR3 has 13 amino acids. Between the trimmed V and J ends, which lost 2 bases and 6 bases, there was a span of 8 bases. The germline V gene has CDR1 ENHRY and CDR2 SYGVKD. For the CDR3, the DNA is TGTGCCATCAGTGAGGTTAGTACCAATGAGCAGTTCTTC. Translation gives CAISEVSTNEQFF.

This clone was recorded only once. V gene TRBV4-2 combines with J gene TRBJ2-7, with 8 bases that match TRBD2. The V gene's germline CDR1 is LGHNA and CDR2 YNFKEQ. The CDR3 runs 15 residues. Trimming took 4 bases from V and 4 from J; bases not matched to a gene: 9. The CDR3 reads CASSPAAGAGYEQYF. The CDR3 coding sequence is TGTGCCAGCAGCCCCGCAGCGGGGGCGGGATACGAGCAGTACTTC.

The V gene is TRBV9, the J gene TRBJ2-1; a weak D match, TRBD1 (6 bases). Germline values: CDR1 SGDLS, CDR2 YYNGEE. The CDR3 loop spans 12 amino acids. With 4 bases removed from V and 9 bases from J, the gap between germline ends came to 11 bases. The CDR3 region has the DNA TGTGCCAGCAGCCCGATCAGGGGTGAGCAGTTCTTC. It translates to CASSPIRGEQFF.

J is TRBJ2-7 and V is TRBV19; TRBD1 is a possible D gene (5 bases). CDR3 size: 15 residues. Germline V gene sequence: CDR1 LNHDA, CDR2 SQIVND (reference sequence). V was shortened by 0 bases and J by 2 bases, with 11 bases between the two germline ends. The chain's CDR3 is CASSIDYKGPYEQYF. The CDR3 region has the DNA TGTGCCAGTAGTATAGATTATAAGGGGCCCTACGAGCAGTACTTC.